The entry below describes one T cell receptor (beta chain). No antigen is known for it. There are 16 residues in the CDR3. Germline lookup yields CDR1 MDHEN and CDR2 SYDVKM. Template switching added UMIs carrying a 6-nucleotide sample barcode. From the 5' RACE reads, TCRdb lists one entry per CDR3 protein and no DNA. The listing contains approximately 400,000 distinct CDR3 sequences. The data belong to a study of monozygotic twins with inflammatory bowel disease. Regarding the study as a whole: A lone strong IBD-associated signal or clonotype found no support. Compared with healthy twins, IBD patients shared fewer clonotypes with others, especially with disease activity. Between concordant and discordant twins, repertoire similarity failed to differ, a result that limited power may explain.

The source material was blood. The chain recombines TRBV28 with TRBJ2-4; without DNA, the TCRdb call of TRBD1 cannot be checked. This receptor was identified in a human donor with ulcerative colitis or Crohn's disease, or a healthy co-twin of an affected twin (not recorded which). The CDR3 loop is CASSLAGQGALYIQYF.